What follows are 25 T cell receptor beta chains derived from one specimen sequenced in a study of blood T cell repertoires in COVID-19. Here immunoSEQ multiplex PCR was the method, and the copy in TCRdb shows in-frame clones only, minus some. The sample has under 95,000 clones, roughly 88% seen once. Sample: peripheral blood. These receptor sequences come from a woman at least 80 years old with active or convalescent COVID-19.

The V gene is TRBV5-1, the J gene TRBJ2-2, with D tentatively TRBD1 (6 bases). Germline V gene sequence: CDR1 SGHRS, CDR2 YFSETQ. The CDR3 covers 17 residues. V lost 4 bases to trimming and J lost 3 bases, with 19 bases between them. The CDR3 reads CASSPLRRGRDTGELFF. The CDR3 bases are TGCGCCAGCAGCCCCCTCCGCAGGGGAAGAGACACCGGGGAGCTGTTTTTT.

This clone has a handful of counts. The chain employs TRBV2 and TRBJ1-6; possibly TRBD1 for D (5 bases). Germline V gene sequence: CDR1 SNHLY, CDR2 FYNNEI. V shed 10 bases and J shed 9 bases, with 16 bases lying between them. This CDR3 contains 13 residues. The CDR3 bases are TGTGCCACCCAGGGACTCTACCCTTCACCCCTCCACTTT. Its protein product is CATQGLYPSPLHF.

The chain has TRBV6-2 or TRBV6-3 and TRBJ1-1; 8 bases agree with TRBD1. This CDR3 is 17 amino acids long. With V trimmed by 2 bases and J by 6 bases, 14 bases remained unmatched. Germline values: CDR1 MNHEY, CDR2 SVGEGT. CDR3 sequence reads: CASSYNSPGQGKAEAFF. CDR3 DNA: TGTGCCAGCAGTTACAACTCCCCCGGACAGGGTAAAGCTGAAGCTTTCTTT.

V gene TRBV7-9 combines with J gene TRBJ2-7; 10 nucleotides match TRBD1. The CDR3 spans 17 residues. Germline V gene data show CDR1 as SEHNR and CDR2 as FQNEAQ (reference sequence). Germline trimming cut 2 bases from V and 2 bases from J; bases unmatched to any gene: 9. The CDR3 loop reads CASSLWVGGQGTYEQYF. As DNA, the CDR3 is TGTGCCAGCAGCTTATGGGTGGGGGGACAGGGGACCTACGAGCAGTACTTC. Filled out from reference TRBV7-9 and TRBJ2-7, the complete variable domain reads DTGVSQNPRHKITKRGQNVTFRCDPISEHNRLYWYRQTLGQGPEFLTYFQNEAQLEKSRLLSDRFSAERPKGSFSTLEIQRTEQGDSAMYLCASSLWVGGQGTYEQYFGPGTRLTVT.

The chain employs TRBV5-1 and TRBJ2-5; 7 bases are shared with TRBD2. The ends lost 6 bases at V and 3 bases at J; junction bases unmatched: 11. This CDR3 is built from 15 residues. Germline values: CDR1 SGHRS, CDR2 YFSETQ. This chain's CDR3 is CASTLSGGLEETQYF. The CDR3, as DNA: TGCGCCAGCACCCTATCGGGGGGTTTGGAAGAGACCCAGTACTTC. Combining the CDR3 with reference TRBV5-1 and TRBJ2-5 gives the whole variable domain KAGVTQTPRYLIKTRGQQVTLSCSPISGHRSVSWYQQTPGQGLQFLFEYFSETQRNKGNFPGRFSGRQFSNSRSEMNVSTLELGDSALYLCASTLSGGLEETQYFGPGTRLLVL.

CDR3 bases: TGCGCCAGCAGCTTCCAGGTTTCCTACGAGCAGTACTTC. This translates into CASSFQVSYEQYF. This sequence joins TRBV4-1 and TRBJ2-7; D is ambiguous. The germline V gene has CDR1 MGHRA and CDR2 YSYEKL. This CDR3 has 13 residues. V was clipped by 5 bases and J by 1 base, with 9 bases between them.

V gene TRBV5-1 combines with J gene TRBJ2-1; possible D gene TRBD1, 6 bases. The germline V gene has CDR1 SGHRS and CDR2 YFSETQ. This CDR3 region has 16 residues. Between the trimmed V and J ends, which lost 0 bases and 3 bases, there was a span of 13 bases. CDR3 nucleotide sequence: TGCGCCAGCAGCTTGGCGGACAGACAAGGCTACAATGAGCAGTTCTTC. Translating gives CASSLADRQGYNEQFF.

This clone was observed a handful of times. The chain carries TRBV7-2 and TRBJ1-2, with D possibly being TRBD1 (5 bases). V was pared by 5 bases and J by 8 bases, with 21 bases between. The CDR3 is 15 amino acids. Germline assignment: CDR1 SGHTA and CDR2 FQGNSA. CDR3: CASSLNRLSEFGYTF. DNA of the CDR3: TGTGCCAGCAGCCTGAACAGGCTTTCCGAATTCGGCTACACCTTC.

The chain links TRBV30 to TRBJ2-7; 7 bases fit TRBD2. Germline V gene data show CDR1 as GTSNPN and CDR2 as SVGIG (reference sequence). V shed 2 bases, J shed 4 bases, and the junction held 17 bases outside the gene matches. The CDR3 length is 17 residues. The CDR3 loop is CAWSFKSRLAKPYEQYF. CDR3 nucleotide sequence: TGTGCCTGGAGTTTTAAGAGCCGACTAGCCAAACCTTACGAGCAGTACTTC.

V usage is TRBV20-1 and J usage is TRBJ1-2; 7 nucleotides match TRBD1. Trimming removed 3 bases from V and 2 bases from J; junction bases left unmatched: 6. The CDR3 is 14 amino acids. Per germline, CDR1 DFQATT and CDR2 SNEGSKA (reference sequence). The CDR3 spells CSASPRGSNYGYTF. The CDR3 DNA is TGCAGTGCTAGTCCCAGGGGGAGCAACTATGGCTACACCTTC.

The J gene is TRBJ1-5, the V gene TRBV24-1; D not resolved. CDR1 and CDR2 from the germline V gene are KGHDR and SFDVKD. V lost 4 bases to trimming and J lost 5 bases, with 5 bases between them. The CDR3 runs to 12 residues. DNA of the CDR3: TGTGCCACCAGTGACACATATCAGCCCCAGCATTTT. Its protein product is CATSDTYQPQHF.

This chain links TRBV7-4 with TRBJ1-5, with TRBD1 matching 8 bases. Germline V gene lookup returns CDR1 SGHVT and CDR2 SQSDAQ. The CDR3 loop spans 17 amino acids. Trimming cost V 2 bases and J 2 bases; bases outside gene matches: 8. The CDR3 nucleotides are TGTGCCAGCAGCTTACCGGGACAGGAGCCGGGCAATCAGCCCCAGCATTTT. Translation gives CASSLPGQEPGNQPQHF.

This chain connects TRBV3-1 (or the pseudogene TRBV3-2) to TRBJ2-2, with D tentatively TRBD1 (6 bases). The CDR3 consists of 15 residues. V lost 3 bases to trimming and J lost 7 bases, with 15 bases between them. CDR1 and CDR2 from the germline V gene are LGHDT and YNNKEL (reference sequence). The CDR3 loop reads CASSQYRDLIGELFF. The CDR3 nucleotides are TGTGCCAGCAGCCAGTACAGGGATCTCATCGGGGAGCTGTTTTTT.

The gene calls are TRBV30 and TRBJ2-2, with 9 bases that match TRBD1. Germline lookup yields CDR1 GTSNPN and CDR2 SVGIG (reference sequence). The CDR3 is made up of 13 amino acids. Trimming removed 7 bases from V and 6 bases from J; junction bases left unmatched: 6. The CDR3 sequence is CASDRGTSGELFF. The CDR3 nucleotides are TGTGCCTCGGACAGGGGTACGTCCGGGGAGCTGTTTTTT. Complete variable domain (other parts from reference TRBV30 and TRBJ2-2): SQTIHQWPATLVQPVGSPLSLECTVEGTSNPNLYWYRQAAGRGLQLLFYSVGIGQISSEVPQNLSASRPQDRQFILSSKKLLLSDSGFYLCASDRGTSGELFFGEGSRLTVL.

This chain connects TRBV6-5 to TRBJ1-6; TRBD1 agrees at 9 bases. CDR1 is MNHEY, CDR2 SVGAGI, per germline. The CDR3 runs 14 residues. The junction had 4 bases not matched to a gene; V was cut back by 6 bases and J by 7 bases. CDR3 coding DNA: TGTGCCAGCAGCTCGACAGGGGGAAATTCACCCCTCCACTTT. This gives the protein CASSSTGGNSPLHF.

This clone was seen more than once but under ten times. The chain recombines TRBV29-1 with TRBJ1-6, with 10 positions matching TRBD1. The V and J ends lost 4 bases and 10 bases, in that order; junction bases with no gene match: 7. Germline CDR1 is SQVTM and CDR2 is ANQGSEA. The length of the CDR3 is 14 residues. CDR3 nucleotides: TGCAGCGTTGCTGGGACAGGGGTCGGGTCACCCCTCCACTTT. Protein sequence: CSVAGTGVGSPLHF.

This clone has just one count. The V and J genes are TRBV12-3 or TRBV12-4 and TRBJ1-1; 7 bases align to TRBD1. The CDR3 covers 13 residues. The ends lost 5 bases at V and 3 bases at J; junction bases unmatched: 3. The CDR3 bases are TGTGCCAGCAGTATTACAGGGGACACTGAAGCTTTCTTT. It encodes CASSITGDTEAFF.

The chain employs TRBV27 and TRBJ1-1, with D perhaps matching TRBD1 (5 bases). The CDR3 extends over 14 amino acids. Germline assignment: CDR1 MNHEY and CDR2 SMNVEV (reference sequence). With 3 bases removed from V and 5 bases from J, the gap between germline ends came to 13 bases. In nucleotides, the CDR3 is TGTGCCAGCAGTTTTAGCAGGGTCTGGACTGAAGCTTTCTTT. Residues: CASSFSRVWTEAFF.

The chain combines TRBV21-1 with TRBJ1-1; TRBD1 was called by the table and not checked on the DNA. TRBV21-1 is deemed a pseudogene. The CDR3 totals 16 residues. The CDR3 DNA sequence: TGTGCCAGCAGCAAAGTTAATGGACAGTCGAACACTGAAGCTTTCTTT. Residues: CASSKVNGQSNTEAFF.

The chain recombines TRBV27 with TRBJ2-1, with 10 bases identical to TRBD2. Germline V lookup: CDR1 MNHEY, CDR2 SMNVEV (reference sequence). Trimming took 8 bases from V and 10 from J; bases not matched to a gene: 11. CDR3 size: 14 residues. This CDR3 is CASLASGSGNEQFF. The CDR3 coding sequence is TGTGCCAGCCTCGCTAGCGGGAGCGGTAACGAGCAGTTCTTC.

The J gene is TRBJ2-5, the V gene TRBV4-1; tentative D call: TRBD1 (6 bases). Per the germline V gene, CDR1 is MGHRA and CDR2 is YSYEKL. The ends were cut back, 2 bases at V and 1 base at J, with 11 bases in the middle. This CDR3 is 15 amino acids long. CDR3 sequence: CASSQTLTGQETQYF. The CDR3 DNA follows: TGCGCCAGCAGCCAAACCCTGACAGGCCAAGAGACCCAGTACTTC.

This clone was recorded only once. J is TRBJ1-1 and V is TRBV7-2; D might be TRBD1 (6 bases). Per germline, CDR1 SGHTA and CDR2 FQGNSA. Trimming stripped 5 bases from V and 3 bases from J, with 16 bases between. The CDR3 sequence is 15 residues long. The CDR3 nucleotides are TGTGCCAGCAGCGCCCTAAAGGGGGGGGACACTGAAGCTTTCTTT. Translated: CASSALKGGDTEAFF.

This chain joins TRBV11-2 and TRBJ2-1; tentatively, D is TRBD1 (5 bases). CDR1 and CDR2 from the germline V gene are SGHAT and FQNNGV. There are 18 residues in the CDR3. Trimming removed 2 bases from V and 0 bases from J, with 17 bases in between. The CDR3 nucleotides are TGTGCCAGCAGCTTAACGGGTAAGGGGTGGAGCTCCTACAATGAGCAGTTCTTC. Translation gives CASSLTGKGWSSYNEQFF.

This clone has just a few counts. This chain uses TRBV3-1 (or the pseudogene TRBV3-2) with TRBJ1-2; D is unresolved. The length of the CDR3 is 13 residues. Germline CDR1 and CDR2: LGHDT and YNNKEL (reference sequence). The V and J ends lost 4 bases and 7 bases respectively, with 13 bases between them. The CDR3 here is CASSPLASGGYTF. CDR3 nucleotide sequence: TGTGCCAGCAGCCCGCTAGCGTCAGGTGGCTACACCTTC.

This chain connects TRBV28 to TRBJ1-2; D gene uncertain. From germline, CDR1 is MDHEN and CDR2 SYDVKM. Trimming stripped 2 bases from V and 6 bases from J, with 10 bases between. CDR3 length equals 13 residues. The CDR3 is CASSLDTLDGYTF. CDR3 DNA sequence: TGTGCCAGCAGTTTAGACACTCTTGATGGCTACACCTTC.